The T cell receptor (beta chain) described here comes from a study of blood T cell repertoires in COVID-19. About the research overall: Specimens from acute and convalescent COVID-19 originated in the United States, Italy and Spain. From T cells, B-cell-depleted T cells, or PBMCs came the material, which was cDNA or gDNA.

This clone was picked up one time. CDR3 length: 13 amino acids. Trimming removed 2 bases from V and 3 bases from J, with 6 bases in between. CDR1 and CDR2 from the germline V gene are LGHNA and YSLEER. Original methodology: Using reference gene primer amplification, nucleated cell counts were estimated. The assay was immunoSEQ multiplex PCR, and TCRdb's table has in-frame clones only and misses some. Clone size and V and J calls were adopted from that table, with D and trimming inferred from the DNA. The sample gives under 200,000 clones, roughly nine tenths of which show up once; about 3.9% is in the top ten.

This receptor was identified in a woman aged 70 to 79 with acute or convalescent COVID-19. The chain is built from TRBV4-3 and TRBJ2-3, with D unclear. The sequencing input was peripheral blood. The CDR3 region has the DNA TGCGCCAGCAGCCAAATCCGTACAGATACGCAGTATTTT. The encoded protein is CASSQIRTDTQYF.